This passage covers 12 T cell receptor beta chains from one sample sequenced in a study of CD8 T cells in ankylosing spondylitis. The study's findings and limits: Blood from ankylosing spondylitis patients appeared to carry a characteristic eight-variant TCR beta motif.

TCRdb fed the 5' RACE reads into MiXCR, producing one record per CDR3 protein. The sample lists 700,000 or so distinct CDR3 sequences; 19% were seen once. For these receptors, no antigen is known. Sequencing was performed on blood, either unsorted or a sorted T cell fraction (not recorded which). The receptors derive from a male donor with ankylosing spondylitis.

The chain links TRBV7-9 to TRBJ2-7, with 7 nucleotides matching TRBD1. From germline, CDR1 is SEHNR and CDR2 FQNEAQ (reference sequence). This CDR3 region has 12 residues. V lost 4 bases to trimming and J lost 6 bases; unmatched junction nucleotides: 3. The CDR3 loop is CASSWDSPEQYF. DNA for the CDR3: TGTGCCAGCAGCTGGGACAGTCCCGAGCAGTACTTC.

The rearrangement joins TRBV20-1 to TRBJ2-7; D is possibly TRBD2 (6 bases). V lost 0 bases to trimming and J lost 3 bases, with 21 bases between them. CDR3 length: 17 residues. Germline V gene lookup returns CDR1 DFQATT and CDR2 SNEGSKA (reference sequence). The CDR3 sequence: CSARDRRRGGAGYEQYF. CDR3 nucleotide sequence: TGCAGTGCTAGAGATCGTCGCCGGGGCGGGGCCGGCTACGAGCAGTACTTC.

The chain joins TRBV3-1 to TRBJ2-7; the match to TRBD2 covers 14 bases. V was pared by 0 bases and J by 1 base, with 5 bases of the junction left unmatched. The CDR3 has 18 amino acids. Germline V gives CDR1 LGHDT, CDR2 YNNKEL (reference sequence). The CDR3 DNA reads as TGTGCCAGCAGCCAAGAGGGACTAGCGGGAGCCGCATCCTACGAGCAGTACTTC. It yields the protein CASSQEGLAGAASYEQYF.

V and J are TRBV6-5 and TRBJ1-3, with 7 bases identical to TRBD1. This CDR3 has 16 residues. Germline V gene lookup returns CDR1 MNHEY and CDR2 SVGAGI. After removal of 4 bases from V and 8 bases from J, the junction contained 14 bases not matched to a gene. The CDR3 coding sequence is TGTGCCAGCAGTTCCTTCCCCTCGACAGGGAGTCACACCATATATTTT. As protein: CASSSFPSTGSHTIYF.

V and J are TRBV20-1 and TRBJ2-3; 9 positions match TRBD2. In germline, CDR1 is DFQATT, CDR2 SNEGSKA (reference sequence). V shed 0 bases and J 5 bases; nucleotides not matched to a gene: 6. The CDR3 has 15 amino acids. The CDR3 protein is CSARDMSGRLDTQYF. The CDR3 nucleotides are TGCAGTGCTAGAGATATGAGCGGGAGGCTAGATACGCAGTATTTT.

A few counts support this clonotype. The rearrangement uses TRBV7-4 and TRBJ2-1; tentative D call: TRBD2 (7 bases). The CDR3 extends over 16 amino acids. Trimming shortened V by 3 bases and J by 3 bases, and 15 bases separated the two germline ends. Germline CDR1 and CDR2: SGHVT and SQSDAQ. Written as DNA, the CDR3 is TGTGCCAGCAGCTTCGGGGGGCCTTCCCACTACAATGAGCAGTTCTTC. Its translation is CASSFGGPSHYNEQFF.

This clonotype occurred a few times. CDR3 DNA sequence: TGTGCCAGCTCAATAGCGGGAGGAGAGATGAATGAGCAGTTCTTC. It translates to CASSIAGGEMNEQFF. The chain has TRBV18 and TRBJ2-1; 10 nucleotides agree with TRBD2. The V and J ends lost 5 bases and 7 bases, in that order; junction bases with no gene match: 8. CDR1 KGHSH and CDR2 LQKENI come from the germline V gene. There are 15 residues in the CDR3.

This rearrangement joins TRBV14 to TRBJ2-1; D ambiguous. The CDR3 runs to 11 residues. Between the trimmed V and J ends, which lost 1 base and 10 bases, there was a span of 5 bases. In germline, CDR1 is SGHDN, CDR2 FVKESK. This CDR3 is CASSQVAEQFF. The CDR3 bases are TGTGCCAGCAGCCAAGTCGCGGAGCAGTTCTTC.

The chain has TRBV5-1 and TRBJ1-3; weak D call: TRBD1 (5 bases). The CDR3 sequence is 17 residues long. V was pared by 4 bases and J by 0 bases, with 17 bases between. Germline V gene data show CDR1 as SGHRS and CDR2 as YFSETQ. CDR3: CASSLRPGRHSGNTIYF. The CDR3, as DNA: TGCGCCAGCAGCCTACGACCGGGACGCCACTCTGGAAACACCATATATTTT. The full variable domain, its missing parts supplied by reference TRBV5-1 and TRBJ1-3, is KAGVTQTPRYLIKTRGQQVTLSCSPISGHRSVSWYQQTPGQGLQFLFEYFSETQRNKGNFPGRFSGRQFSNSRSEMNVSTLELGDSALYLCASSLRPGRHSGNTIYFGEGSWLTVV.

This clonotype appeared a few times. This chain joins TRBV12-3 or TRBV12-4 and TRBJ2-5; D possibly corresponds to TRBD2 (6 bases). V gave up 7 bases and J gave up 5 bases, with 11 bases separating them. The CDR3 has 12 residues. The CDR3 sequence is CASTSGGETQYF. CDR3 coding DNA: TGTGCCAGCACCAGTGGGGGGGAGACCCAGTACTTC.

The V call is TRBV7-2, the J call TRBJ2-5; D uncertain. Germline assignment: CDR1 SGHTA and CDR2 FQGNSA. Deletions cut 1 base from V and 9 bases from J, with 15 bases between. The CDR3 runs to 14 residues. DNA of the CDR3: TGTGCCAGCAGCTTAGATATCGAGCTTAAGGCCCAGTACTTC. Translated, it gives CASSLDIELKAQYF.

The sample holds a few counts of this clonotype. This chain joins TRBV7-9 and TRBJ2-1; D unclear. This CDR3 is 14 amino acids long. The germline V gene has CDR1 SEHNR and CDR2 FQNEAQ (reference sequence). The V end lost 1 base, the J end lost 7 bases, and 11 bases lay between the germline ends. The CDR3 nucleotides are TGTGCCAGCAGCTTAGATTTCGGAAGGAATGAGCAGTTCTTC. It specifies CASSLDFGRNEQFF.